A selection of T cell receptor beta chains follows, all from one sample in a study of long-term antiretroviral therapy in people with HIV. The assay was immunoSEQ multiplex PCR, and TCRdb's table has in-frame clones only and misses some. The table includes 26,000 or so clones, more than 75% detected once. The material was unsorted PBMCs, obtained 0.5 years after starting antiretroviral therapy. These TCRs come from a woman younger than 35 with HIV. Each CDR3 is given with its conserved first and last residue. Fields, in order: V gene, J gene, clone size, D gene, CDR3 length, CDR3 DNA, CDR3 protein. The D gene is left open where the match is weak. The listing skips clone size in some rows; elsewhere it reads once, few, many or a size class.

TRBV9	TRBJ2-3	.	TRBD1	14	TGTGCCAGCAGCGGGGACAGGGCAACAGATACGCAGTATTTT	CASSGDRATDTQYF
TRBV27	TRBJ1-1	.	.	14	TGTGCCAGCAGTTCCTTTCGGGGGAGACCTGAAGCTTTCTTT	CASSSFRGRPEAFF
TRBV6-1	TRBJ2-3	.	.	15	TGTGCCAGCATGCAGGCGGTTCGACCACCAGATACGCAGTATTTT	CASMQAVRPPDTQYF
TRBV9	TRBJ1-6	.	.	15	TGTGCCAGCAGCACCGGGGACCGTCCTAATTCACCCCTCCACTTT	CASSTGDRPNSPLHF
TRBV6-5	TRBJ2-2	.	.	14	TGTGCCAGCGGGGTCCAGGCGGTCACCGGGGAGCTGTTTTTT	CASGVQAVTGELFF
TRBV11-2	TRBJ2-2	.	.	15	TGTGCCAGCAGCTTATTAGTAGGATGGGACGGGGAGCTGTTTTTT	CASSLLVGWDGELFF
TRBV7-2	TRBJ1-1	.	.	15	TGTGCCAGCAGCTTAGCGGGCATAAAAAACACTGAAGCTTTCTTT	CASSLAGIKNTEAFF
TRBV5-1	TRBJ2-1	once	TRBD2	16	TGCGCCAGCAGCTTGGCCGGGACTAGCGGGTTTAATGAGCAGTTCTTC	CASSLAGTSGFNEQFF
TRBV7-2	TRBJ1-2	.	.	11	TGTGCCAGCACCTATAACTATGGCTACACCTTC	CASTYNYGYTF
TRBV7-9	TRBJ2-7	few	.	15	TGTGCCAGCAGGGAAACGGGCCTAGGGTCCTACGAGCAGTACTTC	CASRETGLGSYEQYF
TRBV7-9	TRBJ2-1	.	.	18	TGTGCCAGCAGCCACAGCCGGGCCCGGGACTGGAATATCAATGAGCAGTTCTTC	CASSHSRARDWNINEQFF
TRBV28	TRBJ2-7	.	.	11	TGTGCCAGCAGTTCAAACTACGAGCAGTACTTC	CASSSNYEQYF
TRBV5-6	TRBJ2-7	.	.	14	TGTGCCAGCAGCTTGGACTGGCAGAGCTACGAGCAGTACTTC	CASSLDWQSYEQYF
TRBV4-3	TRBJ2-3	.	TRBD2	18	TGCGCCAGCAGCCCCAGAAACAGCGGGAGGGCTGGTACAGATACGCAGTATTTT	CASSPRNSGRAGTDTQYF
TRBV7-2	TRBJ1-3	.	.	16	TGTGCCAGCAGCTTAGCCGTTATGACGGACCGAAACACCATATATTTT	CASSLAVMTDRNTIYF
TRBV27	TRBJ1-1	.	.	11	TGTGCCAGCAGTTTTGGAACTGAAGCTTTCTTT	CASSFGTEAFF
TRBV7-9	TRBJ2-5	once	.	13	TGTGCCAGCAGCCTAGCGACCGCGGAGACCCAGTACTTC	CASSLATAETQYF